This T cell receptor (beta chain) was found in a study of neoadjuvant anti-PD-1 for oral cavity cancer. Generated by immunoSEQ multiplex PCR, the TCRdb table keeps only in-frame clones and is missing some. Of about 81,000 clones listed, roughly 80% are singletons. The CDR3 contains 14 residues. The germline V gene has CDR1 MNHEY and CDR2 SMNVEV (reference sequence). Trimming left V 4 bases short and J 4 bases short, with 10 bases between. The chain is built from TRBV27 and TRBJ2-2; D gene unclear. The specimen was PBMCs, collected before nivolumab (anti-PD-1) treatment. The source is a person aged 35 to 85 with oral cavity squamous cell carcinoma. CDR3 coding DNA: TGTGCCAGCAGTTCAGGACCCGCCACCGGGGAGCTGTTTTTT. Protein product: CASSSGPATGELFF.